Listed here are 23 T cell receptor beta chains from one sample, sequenced in a study of PD-1 blockade in classical Hodgkin lymphoma. The assay was immunoSEQ multiplex PCR, and TCRdb's table has in-frame clones only and misses some. The sample yields about 32,000 clones, around 90% seen once. Time point given: newly diagnosed, previously untreated cHL patient sample. Negative magnetic selection isolated CD4+ T cells from thawed PBMCs. The source material was CD4+ T cells from blood. The receptor source for this set is a human donor with classical Hodgkin lymphoma.

The J gene is TRBJ1-1, the V gene TRBV6-1, with D possibly TRBD1 on 5 matching bases. Germline-derived CDR1 and CDR2 are MNHNS and SASEGT. Trimming took 5 bases from V and 10 from J, leaving 14 bases between them. The CDR3 spans 12 residues. The CDR3 loop reads CASSPGPGLAFF. CDR3 nucleotide sequence: TGTGCCAGCAGTCCCGGCCCGGGGCTAGCTTTCTTT.

The genes are TRBV9 and TRBJ2-5, with TRBD1 identical over 11 bases. Per germline, CDR1 SGDLS and CDR2 YYNGEE. This CDR3 has 15 residues. Trimming at V came to 3 bases and at J to 1 base, leaving 2 bases not matched to a gene. The CDR3 loop reads CASSAGTGGQETQYF. In DNA form, the CDR3 reads TGTGCCAGCAGCGCCGGGACAGGGGGCCAAGAGACCCAGTACTTC.

The chain has TRBV11-3 and TRBJ1-1; D is unresolved. V lost 10 bases and J lost 1, with 13 bases in between. The CDR3 spans 13 residues. CDR1 and CDR2 (germline): SGHNT, YENEEA. DNA for the CDR3: TGTGCCACGTCTTGGGGTAGGAACACTGAAGCTTTCTTT. Its translation: CATSWGRNTEAFF.

J is TRBJ1-2 and V is TRBV30; 8 bases line up with TRBD1. The CDR3 is 11 amino acids. In germline, CDR1 is GTSNPN, CDR2 SVGIG (reference sequence). V trimming: 5 bases; J trimming: 8 bases; junction bases outside the gene matches: 4. This chain's CDR3 is CAWGTGGGYTF. The CDR3 bases are TGTGCCTGGGGGACAGGAGGCGGCTACACCTTC.

This chain uses TRBV15 with TRBJ2-3; 11 bases map to TRBD2. J lost 4 bases, V lost 3 bases, and 12 bases had no gene match. This CDR3 has 18 residues. Germline CDR1 reads LNHNV; CDR2 reads YYDKDF (reference sequence). The CDR3 here is CATSRTPRVAGGPDTQYF. In DNA, the CDR3 is TGTGCCACCAGCAGGACTCCGAGGGTAGCGGGAGGGCCAGATACGCAGTATTTT.

The V call is TRBV5-6, the J call TRBJ2-3; 8 bases match TRBD2. CDR3 size: 16 residues. CDR1 is SGHDT, CDR2 YYEEEE, per germline. Trimming at V came to 1 base and at J to 6 bases, leaving 10 bases not matched to a gene. CDR3 bases: TGTGCCAGCAGCTTGTTCTTCCGGACTAGCCGGGATACGCAGTATTTT. This sequence encodes CASSLFFRTSRDTQYF.

This rearrangement joins TRBV18 to TRBJ2-4, with 13 positions matching TRBD2. Trimming at V came to 3 bases and at J to 6 bases, leaving 8 bases not matched to a gene. Germline loops: CDR1 KGHSH, CDR2 LQKENI. CDR3 length: 17 residues. The CDR3 sequence: CASSPWTSGSWGNIQYF. Here the CDR3 DNA reads TGTGCCAGCTCACCTTGGACTAGCGGGAGTTGGGGAAACATTCAGTACTTC.

The rearrangement uses TRBV6-6 and TRBJ2-3, with D unresolved. The CDR3 sequence is 13 residues long. Trimming stripped 6 bases from V and 4 bases from J, with 11 bases between. The germline V gene has CDR1 MNHNY and CDR2 SVGAGI (reference sequence). The CDR3 DNA is TGTGCCAGCAGCCCCTCGGGCGCAGATACGCAGTATTTT. Protein: CASSPSGADTQYF.

This clone was recorded once. The chain combines TRBV29-1 with TRBJ1-5, with D possibly TRBD1 on 5 matching bases. CDR1 is SQVTM, CDR2 ANQGSEA, per germline. The V end was cut by 4 bases, the J end by 5 bases, with 9 bases between. The CDR3 extends over 12 amino acids. The CDR3 sequence is CSVGQPDQPQHF. DNA for the CDR3: TGCAGCGTTGGACAGCCCGATCAGCCCCAGCATTTT.

This clone appeared once. The chain employs TRBV9 and TRBJ2-3; tentative D call: TRBD2 (7 bases). This CDR3 contains 15 residues. V was trimmed by 6 bases and J by 4 bases, leaving 18 bases between them. Looked up from germline, CDR1 is SGDLS and CDR2 is YYNGEE. This CDR3 is CASTSGEGGPDTQYF. CDR3 in DNA: TGTGCCAGCACCTCCGGGGAGGGGGGCCCAGATACGCAGTATTTT.

The chain combines TRBV19 with TRBJ1-2; TRBD1 agrees at 9 bases. J lost 4 bases, V lost 3 bases, and 3 bases had no gene match. Germline V gene lookup returns CDR1 LNHDA and CDR2 SQIVND (reference sequence). The CDR3 loop spans 14 amino acids. The CDR3 loop reads CASSIDRGGYGYTF. Here the CDR3 DNA reads TGTGCCAGTAGTATTGACAGGGGGGGCTATGGCTACACCTTC.

The chain links TRBV5-4 to TRBJ2-5; 7 bases agree with TRBD2. The CDR3 is 15 amino acids. Germline-derived CDR1 and CDR2 are SGHNT and YYREEE (reference sequence). V lost 5 bases, J lost 5 bases, and 12 bases stayed unmatched. CDR3 nucleotides: TGTGCCAGCAGTCCCGGGGAGGGGAGGAGGGAGACCCAGTACTTC. It is translated as CASSPGEGRRETQYF.

About this clone itself: The sample contains more than one DNA sequence encoding this CDR3. This chain links TRBV5-1 with TRBJ2-5; no firm D call. Germline assignment: CDR1 SGHRS and CDR2 YFSETQ. V was cut by 3 bases and J by 1 base, with 1 base left in between. There are 11 residues in the CDR3. CDR3 bases: TGCGCCAGCAGCTCCCAAGAGACCCAGTACTTC. It specifies CASSSQETQYF.

V and J are TRBV5-1 and TRBJ2-3; perhaps TRBD2 as D (5 bases). Per the germline V gene, CDR1 is SGHRS and CDR2 is YFSETQ. This CDR3 has 15 residues. Between the trimmed V and J ends, which lost 2 bases and 0 bases, there was a span of 10 bases. CDR3 bases: TGCGCCAGCAGCTTTCGGGGTCTGAGCACAGATACGCAGTATTTT. The encoded protein is CASSFRGLSTDTQYF. Together with reference TRBV5-1 and TRBJ2-3, the CDR3 gives the full variable domain: KAGVTQTPRYLIKTRGQQVTLSCSPISGHRSVSWYQQTPGQGLQFLFEYFSETQRNKGNFPGRFSGRQFSNSRSEMNVSTLELGDSALYLCASSFRGLSTDTQYFGPGTRLTVL.

The chain carries TRBV7-3 and TRBJ2-5; the match to TRBD1 covers 12 bases. The trim removed 5 bases at V and 5 bases at J, leaving 6 bases unmatched. The CDR3 extends over 15 amino acids. CDR1 is SGHTA and CDR2 is FQGTGA in the germline V gene. The CDR3 bases are TGTGCCAGCAGCATGGGACAGGGGGCTTTCGAGACCCAGTACTTC. Translated: CASSMGQGAFETQYF.

This rearrangement joins TRBV30 to TRBJ2-2, with 10 bases identical to TRBD2. J gave up 5 bases and V 4 bases, and 10 bases lay outside the gene matches. The CDR3 spans 16 residues. Looked up from germline, CDR1 is GTSNPN and CDR2 is SVGIG (reference sequence). DNA for the CDR3: TGTGCCTGGACGTTCGGCCTAGCGGGAGTGACCGGGGAGCTGTTTTTT. It is translated as CAWTFGLAGVTGELFF.

This clone showed up just once. The chain is built from TRBV29-1 and TRBJ2-1; 14 bases align to TRBD2. CDR1 is SQVTM, CDR2 ANQGSEA, per germline. This CDR3 is built from 17 residues. The junction had 9 bases not matched to a gene; V was cut back by 8 bases and J by 0 bases. CDR3 sequence reads: CSPGLAGGPSSYNEQFF. DNA of the CDR3: TGCAGCCCCGGACTAGCGGGAGGCCCGAGCTCCTACAATGAGCAGTTCTTC.

This chain joins TRBV6-1 and TRBJ1-5, with unresolved D. Germline CDR1 MNHNS, CDR2 SASEGT. Trimming cost V 3 bases and J 2 bases, with 11 bases left between them. CDR3 length equals 15 residues. Here the CDR3 reads CASSDLMMGNQPQHF. CDR3 nucleotides: TGTGCCAGCAGTGACCTTATGATGGGCAATCAGCCCCAGCATTTT.

The rearrangement links TRBV29-1 to TRBJ1-5; D perhaps matches TRBD1 (6 bases). V was clipped by 4 bases and J by 2 bases, with 12 bases between them. Germline V gives CDR1 SQVTM, CDR2 ANQGSEA. The CDR3 sequence is 14 residues long. CDR3 DNA sequence: TGCAGCGTTGCAGGGGCGCGGGGCAATCAGCCCCAGCATTTT. The encoded protein is CSVAGARGNQPQHF.

Worth noting for this clone: At one boundary the junction diverges from the germline segment, which might be a read error. The V gene is TRBV7-7, the J gene TRBJ2-5, with 14 bases identical to TRBD2. From germline, CDR1 is SSHAT and CDR2 FNYEAQ (reference sequence). The CDR3 contains 16 residues. The CDR3 DNA reads TGTGCTAGCAGCCTGGGACTAGCGGGAGCACACGAGACCCAGTACTTC. This translates into CASSLGLAGAHETQYF.

This sequence joins TRBV5-1 and TRBJ2-5, with 10 bases identical to TRBD2. TRBJ2-7 explains the end of the DNA better; the J call may be wrong. Germline V gives CDR1 SGHRS, CDR2 YFSETQ. The CDR3 is 13 residues long. The chain's CDR3 is CASSLIAGGEQYF. CDR3 DNA: TGCGCCAGCAGCCTGATAGCGGGGGGCGAGCAGTACTTC.

The chain is built from TRBV5-1 and TRBJ2-4, with 8 positions matching TRBD1. This CDR3 is 16 amino acids long. Germline loops: CDR1 SGHRS, CDR2 YFSETQ. The ends lost 6 bases at V and 0 bases at J; junction bases unmatched: 8. CDR3 nucleotides: TGCGCCAGCACCCCCGGACAGGGTGTAGCCAAAAACATTCAGTACTTC. Translating gives CASTPGQGVAKNIQYF.

This clone occurred once. The V call is TRBV5-1, the J call TRBJ2-5; D possibly corresponds to TRBD2 (6 bases). Germline CDR1 and CDR2: SGHRS and YFSETQ. The CDR3 consists of 16 residues. V lost 0 bases and J lost 4, with 16 bases in between. CDR3 sequence (DNA): TGCGCCAGCAGCTTGGCTGGTACGGGAGAGGGAGAGACCCAGTACTTC. Protein product: CASSLAGTGEGETQYF.